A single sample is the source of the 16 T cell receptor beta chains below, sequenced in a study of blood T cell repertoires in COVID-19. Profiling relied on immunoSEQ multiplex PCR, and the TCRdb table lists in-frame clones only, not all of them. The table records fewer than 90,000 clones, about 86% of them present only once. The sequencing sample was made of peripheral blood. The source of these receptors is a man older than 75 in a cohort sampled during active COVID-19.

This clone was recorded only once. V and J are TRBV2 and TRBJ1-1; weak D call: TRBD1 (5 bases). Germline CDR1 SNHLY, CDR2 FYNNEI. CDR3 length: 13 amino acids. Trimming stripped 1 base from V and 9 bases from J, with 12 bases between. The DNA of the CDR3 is TGTGCCAGCAGTGAAGATAAGGGGAGGCAAGCTTTCTTT. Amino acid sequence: CASSEDKGRQAFF.

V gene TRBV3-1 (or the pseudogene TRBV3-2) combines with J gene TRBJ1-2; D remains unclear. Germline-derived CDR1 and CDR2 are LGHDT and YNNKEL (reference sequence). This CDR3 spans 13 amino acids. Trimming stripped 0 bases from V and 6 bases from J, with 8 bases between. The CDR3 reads CASSQEREDGYTF. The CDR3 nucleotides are TGTGCCAGCAGCCAAGAGCGGGAGGATGGCTACACCTTC.

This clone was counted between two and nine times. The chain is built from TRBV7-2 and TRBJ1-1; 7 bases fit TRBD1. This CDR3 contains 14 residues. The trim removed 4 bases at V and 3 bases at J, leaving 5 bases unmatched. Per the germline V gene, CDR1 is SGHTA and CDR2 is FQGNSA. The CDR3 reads CASSSPGQYTEAFF. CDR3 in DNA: TGTGCCAGCAGCTCTCCGGGACAGTACACTGAAGCTTTCTTT.

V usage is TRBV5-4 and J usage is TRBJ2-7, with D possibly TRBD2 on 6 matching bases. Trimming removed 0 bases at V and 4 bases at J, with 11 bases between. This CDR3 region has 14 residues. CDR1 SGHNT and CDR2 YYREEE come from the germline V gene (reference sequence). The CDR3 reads CASSLEIGRYEQYF. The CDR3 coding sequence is TGTGCCAGCAGCTTGGAGATAGGGAGGTACGAGCAGTACTTC.

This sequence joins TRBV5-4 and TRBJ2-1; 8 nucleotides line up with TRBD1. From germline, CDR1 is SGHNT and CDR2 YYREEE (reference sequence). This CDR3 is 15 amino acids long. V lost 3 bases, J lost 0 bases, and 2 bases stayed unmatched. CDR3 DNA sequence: TGTGCCAGCAGCTCAGGGGGCCGCTCCTACAATGAGCAGTTCTTC. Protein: CASSSGGRSYNEQFF.

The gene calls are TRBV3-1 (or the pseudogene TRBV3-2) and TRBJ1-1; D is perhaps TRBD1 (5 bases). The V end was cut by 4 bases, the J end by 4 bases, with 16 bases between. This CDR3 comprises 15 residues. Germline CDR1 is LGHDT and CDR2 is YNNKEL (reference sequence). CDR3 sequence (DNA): TGTGCCAGCAGCCCGCGGGACGGTGGGACCACTGAAGCTTTCTTT. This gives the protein CASSPRDGGTTEAFF.

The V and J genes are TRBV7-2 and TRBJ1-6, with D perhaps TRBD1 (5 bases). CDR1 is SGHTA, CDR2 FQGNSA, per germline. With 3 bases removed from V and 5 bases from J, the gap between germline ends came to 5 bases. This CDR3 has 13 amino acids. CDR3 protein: CASSFRDNSPLHF. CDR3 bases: TGTGCCAGCAGCTTCAGGGATAATTCACCCCTCCACTTT. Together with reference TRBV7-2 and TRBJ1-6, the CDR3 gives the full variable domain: GAGVSQSPSNKVTEKGKDVELRCDPISGHTALYWYRQSLGQGLEFLIYFQGNSAPDKSGLPSDRFSAERTGGSVSTLTIQRTQQEDSAVYLCASSFRDNSPLHFGNGTRLTVT.

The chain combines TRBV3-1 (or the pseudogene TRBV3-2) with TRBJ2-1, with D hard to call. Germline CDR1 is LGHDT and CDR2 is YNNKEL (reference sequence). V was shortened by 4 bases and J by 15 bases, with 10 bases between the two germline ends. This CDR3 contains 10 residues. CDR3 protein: CASSRQVPFF. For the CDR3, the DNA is TGTGCCAGCAGCCGCCAGGTTCCGTTCTTC.

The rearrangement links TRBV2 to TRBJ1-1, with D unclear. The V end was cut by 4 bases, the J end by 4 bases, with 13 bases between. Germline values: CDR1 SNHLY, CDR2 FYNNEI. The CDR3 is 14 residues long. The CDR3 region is CASSGGSRGTEAFF. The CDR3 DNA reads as TGTGCCAGCAGTGGAGGGTCGCGGGGCACTGAAGCTTTCTTT.

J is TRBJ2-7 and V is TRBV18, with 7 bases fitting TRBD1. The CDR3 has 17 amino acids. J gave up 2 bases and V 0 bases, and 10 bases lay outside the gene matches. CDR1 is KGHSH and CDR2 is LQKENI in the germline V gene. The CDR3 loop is CASSPPTGDTGAYEQYF. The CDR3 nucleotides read TGTGCCAGCTCACCACCCACAGGGGATACCGGAGCCTACGAGCAGTACTTC.

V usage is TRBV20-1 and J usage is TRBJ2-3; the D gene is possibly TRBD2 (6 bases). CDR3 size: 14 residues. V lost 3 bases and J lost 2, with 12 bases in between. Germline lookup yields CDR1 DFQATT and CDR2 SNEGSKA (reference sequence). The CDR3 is CSASPGDFTDTQYF. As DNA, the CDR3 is TGCAGTGCTAGTCCGGGGGACTTCACAGATACGCAGTATTTT.

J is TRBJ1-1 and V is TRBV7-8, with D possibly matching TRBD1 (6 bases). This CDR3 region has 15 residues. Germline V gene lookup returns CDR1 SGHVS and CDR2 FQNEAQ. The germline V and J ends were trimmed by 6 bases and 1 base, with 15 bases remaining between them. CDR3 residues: CASRHNPGQNTEAFF. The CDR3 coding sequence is TGTGCCAGCAGACATAACCCGGGACAGAACACTGAAGCTTTCTTT.

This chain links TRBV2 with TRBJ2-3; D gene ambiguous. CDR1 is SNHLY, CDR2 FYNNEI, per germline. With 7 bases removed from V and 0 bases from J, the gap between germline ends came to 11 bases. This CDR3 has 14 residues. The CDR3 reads CASTDTMSTDTQYF. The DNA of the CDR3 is TGTGCCAGCACCGACACCATGAGCACAGATACGCAGTATTTT.

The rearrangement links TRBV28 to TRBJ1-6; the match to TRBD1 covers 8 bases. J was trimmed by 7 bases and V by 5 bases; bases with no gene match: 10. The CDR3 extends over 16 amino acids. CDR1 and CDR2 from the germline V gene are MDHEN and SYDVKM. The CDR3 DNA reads TGTGCCAGCAGTCCCAACAGGGGGTCGTGGAATTCACCCCTCCACTTT. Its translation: CASSPNRGSWNSPLHF.

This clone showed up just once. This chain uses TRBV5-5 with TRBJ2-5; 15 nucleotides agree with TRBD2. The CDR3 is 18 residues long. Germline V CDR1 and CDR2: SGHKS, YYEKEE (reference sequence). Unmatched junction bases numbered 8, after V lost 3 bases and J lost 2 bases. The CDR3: CASSWGLAGGSMQETQYF. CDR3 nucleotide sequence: TGTGCCAGCAGCTGGGGACTAGCGGGGGGATCGATGCAAGAGACCCAGTACTTC.

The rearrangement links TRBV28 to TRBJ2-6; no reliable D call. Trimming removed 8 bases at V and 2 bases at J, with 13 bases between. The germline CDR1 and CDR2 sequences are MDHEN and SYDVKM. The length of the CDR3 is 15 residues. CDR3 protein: CASSSLVTGANVLTF. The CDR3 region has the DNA TGTGCCAGCTCCAGTCTTGTTACTGGGGCCAACGTCCTGACTTTC.